This entry lists 29 T cell receptor beta chains sequenced from one sample in a study of graft-versus-host responses after intestinal transplantation. These receptors are not linked to any known antigen. The data were produced by immunoSEQ multiplex PCR, yet TCRdb's version contains in-frame clones alone and is incomplete. The table lists roughly 120,000 clones, 90% of them singletons. This sample comprised unstimulated CD4+ T cells sorted from spleen or lymph node cells, obtained before intestinal transplant. The source is a human donor who received an intestinal transplant.

The chain links TRBV7-2 to TRBJ2-3; 13 nucleotides agree with TRBD2. Germline values: CDR1 SGHTA, CDR2 FQGNSA. Germline trimming cut 10 bases from V and 3 bases from J; bases unmatched to any gene: 4. The CDR3 runs 14 residues. This chain's CDR3 is CATRLAGGTDTQYF. The CDR3 nucleotides read TGTGCCACCCGACTAGCGGGGGGAACAGATACGCAGTATTTT.

The V call is TRBV28, the J call TRBJ2-7, with 7 bases aligning to TRBD1. Germline-derived CDR1 and CDR2 are MDHEN and SYDVKM. The CDR3 covers 15 residues. After removal of 4 bases from V and 1 base from J, the junction contained 7 bases not matched to a gene. The CDR3 is CASSSPGTASYEQYF. The CDR3 nucleotides read TGTGCCAGCAGTTCCCCCGGGACAGCATCCTACGAGCAGTACTTC.

CDR3 region: CASSQDKTSGPTYNEQFF. CDR3 DNA sequence: TGCGCCAGCAGCCAAGATAAGACTAGCGGGCCTACCTACAATGAGCAGTTCTTC. The chain combines TRBV4-1 with TRBJ2-1; TRBD2 matches at 10 bases. V lost 0 bases and J lost 2; bases outside the gene matches: 7. This CDR3 region has 18 residues. The germline gives CDR1 MGHRA, CDR2 YSYEKL.

This clone was recorded only once. V gene TRBV19 combines with J gene TRBJ2-1; 14 bases line up with TRBD2. The V gene end was trimmed by 6 bases and the J gene end by 8 bases; junction bases not matched to a gene: 9. The CDR3 runs 16 residues. Germline V gene lookup returns CDR1 LNHDA and CDR2 SQIVND (reference sequence). CDR3 in amino acids: CASSPPGTSGRYEQFF. For the CDR3, the DNA is TGTGCCAGTAGCCCTCCTGGGACTAGCGGGAGATATGAGCAGTTCTTC.

This chain joins TRBV27 and TRBJ2-5, with D perhaps TRBD2 (5 bases). The CDR3 contains 13 residues. The V gene's germline CDR1 is MNHEY and CDR2 SMNVEV (reference sequence). The germline V and J ends were trimmed by 6 bases and 7 bases, with 15 bases remaining between them. The CDR3 is CASSPTSRGTQYF. The DNA of the CDR3 is TGTGCCAGCAGCCCGACCTCCCGGGGGACCCAGTACTTC.

Written as DNA, the CDR3 is TGTGCCAGCAGTTCAGGGGGGATGACCACTGAAGCTTTCTTT. This translates into CASSSGGMTTEAFF. The rearrangement joins TRBV6-5 to TRBJ1-1; 7 bases are a match to TRBD1. Germline CDR1 MNHEY, CDR2 SVGAGI. The V segment lost 4 bases and the J segment 4 bases; nucleotides outside the gene matches: 6. This CDR3 comprises 14 residues.

CDR3 sequence reads: CASSQDPNTEAFF. The CDR3 DNA reads as TGCGCCAGCAGCCAAGATCCAAACACTGAAGCTTTCTTT. The rearrangement joins TRBV4-3 to TRBJ1-1, with D unresolved. CDR3 length equals 13 residues. Germline V gene lookup returns CDR1 LGHNA and CDR2 YSLEER. Trimming removed 0 bases at V and 2 bases at J, with 4 bases between.

CDR3 bases: TGTGCCAGCATATCGTTGAGCGGCGCCGGGGAGCTGTTTTTT. Protein sequence: CASISLSGAGELFF. V gene TRBV6-1 combines with J gene TRBJ2-2; possible D gene TRBD2, 5 bases. Germline V gives CDR1 MNHNS, CDR2 SASEGT. V was pared by 7 bases and J by 6 bases, with 15 bases between. The CDR3 has 14 residues.

This sequence joins TRBV7-2 and TRBJ2-2, with 9 bases aligning to TRBD1. Per the germline V gene, CDR1 is SGHTA and CDR2 is FQGNSA. With 5 bases clipped from V and 1 base from J, the junction kept 2 bases outside the gene matches. The CDR3 runs 15 residues. DNA for the CDR3: TGTGCCAGCAGCATGGGACAGGGGAACACCGGGGAGCTGTTTTTT. Amino acids: CASSMGQGNTGELFF.

The chain has TRBV7-6 and TRBJ2-5; 16 positions match TRBD2. V lost 6 bases and J lost 2; bases outside the gene matches: 12. Germline CDR1 SGHVS, CDR2 FNYEAQ. This CDR3 contains 19 residues. CDR3 in DNA: TGTGCCAGCAGATCCCCCCCCGGGACTAGCGGGGGGGATCAAGAGACCCAGTACTTC. It is translated as CASRSPPGTSGGDQETQYF.

This sequence joins TRBV28 and TRBJ2-7, with TRBD1 identical over 7 bases. After removal of 4 bases from V and 3 bases from J, the junction contained 6 bases not matched to a gene. Germline assignment: CDR1 MDHEN and CDR2 SYDVKM. This CDR3 contains 14 residues. CDR3 coding DNA: TGTGCCAGCAGTTGGACCGGGACAGACTACGAGCAGTACTTC. Translation gives CASSWTGTDYEQYF.

This chain joins TRBV5-1 and TRBJ2-5, with D possibly matching TRBD2 (6 bases). V lost 1 base and J lost 5, with 12 bases in between. The CDR3 loop spans 14 amino acids. Germline V gene sequence: CDR1 SGHRS, CDR2 YFSETQ. The CDR3 sequence: CASSLTGSGETQYF. The CDR3 nucleotides read TGCGCCAGCAGCTTGACGGGGAGCGGGGAGACCCAGTACTTC.

Here the CDR3 reads CASSLWGLGNYGYTF. The CDR3 DNA reads TGTGCCAGCAGTTTATGGGGCTTAGGAAACTATGGCTACACCTTC. V and J are TRBV28 and TRBJ1-2; D unresolved. V lost 0 bases, J lost 2 bases, and 10 bases lay in between. CDR3 length: 15 residues. Germline lookup yields CDR1 MDHEN and CDR2 SYDVKM.

This chain links TRBV7-9 with TRBJ1-2; 9 bases agree with TRBD1. The CDR3 contains 15 residues. Germline assignment: CDR1 SEHNR and CDR2 FQNEAQ (reference sequence). The V gene end was trimmed by 5 bases and the J gene end by 2 bases; junction bases not matched to a gene: 6. DNA for the CDR3: TGTGCCAGCAGCCAAGCCGGGACAGGGAACTATGGCTACACCTTC. This translates into CASSQAGTGNYGYTF.

The chain employs TRBV28 and TRBJ2-5; D not certain. CDR3 size: 13 residues. CDR1 MDHEN and CDR2 SYDVKM come from the germline V gene. The V gene lost 2 bases and the J gene lost 3 bases, with 7 bases spanning the gap. CDR3 amino acids: CASSLRRKETQYF. CDR3 bases: TGTGCCAGCAGTTTACGGCGGAAAGAGACCCAGTACTTC.

The V call is TRBV11-1, the J call TRBJ2-3; 7 bases are a match to TRBD2. Germline V gene data show CDR1 as SGHAT and CDR2 as FQDESV (reference sequence). The CDR3 loop spans 18 amino acids. The V gene end was trimmed by 3 bases and the J gene end by 2 bases; junction bases not matched to a gene: 14. CDR3 nucleotides: TGTGCCAGCAGCTTCTCGTTGGGGAGGGCCTATGACACAGATACGCAGTATTTT. Translated, it gives CASSFSLGRAYDTDTQYF. The entire variable domain, with the rest obtained from reference TRBV11-1 and TRBJ2-3, is as follows: EAEVAQSPRYKITEKSQAVAFWCDPISGHATLYWYRQILGQGPELLVQFQDESVVDDSQLPKDRFSAERLKGVDSTLKIQPAELGDSAMYLCASSFSLGRAYDTDTQYFGPGTRLTVL.

The rearrangement uses TRBV15 and TRBJ2-3; D unclear. V lost 0 bases and J 4 bases, leaving 8 bases between the germline ends. This CDR3 comprises 14 residues. Germline CDR1 reads LNHNV; CDR2 reads YYDKDF (reference sequence). This CDR3 is CATSRDPLADTQYF. CDR3 coding DNA: TGTGCCACCAGCAGAGATCCCCTAGCAGATACGCAGTATTTT.

This clone was detected once. V and J are TRBV19 and TRBJ2-3; no clear D gene. The CDR3 has 12 residues. Trimming cost V 5 bases and J 6 bases, with 9 bases left between them. The germline gives CDR1 LNHDA, CDR2 SQIVND (reference sequence). The DNA of the CDR3 is TGTGCCAGTAGTGCTATATTGGATACGCAGTATTTT. This codes for CASSAILDTQYF.

CDR3 sequence (DNA): TGTGCCAGCAGTGGGGGGACACGAGAAGCTTTCTTT. Translated, it gives CASSGGTREAFF. The gene calls are TRBV2 and TRBJ1-1; D may be TRBD1 (6 bases). Germline CDR1 is SNHLY and CDR2 is FYNNEI. The length of the CDR3 is 12 residues. V was cut by 4 bases and J by 8 bases, with 11 bases left in between.

The CDR3 coding sequence is TGTGCCAGCAGTCCCCCCGGACTGGGAAACACCATATATTTT. Encoded protein: CASSPPGLGNTIYF. This sequence joins TRBV28 and TRBJ1-3; D unresolved. Germline values: CDR1 MDHEN, CDR2 SYDVKM. The CDR3 spans 14 residues. Trimming cost V 5 bases and J 4 bases, with 12 bases left between them. Full variable domain (outside the CDR3, taken from reference TRBV28 and TRBJ1-3): DVKVTQSSRYLVKRTGEKVFLECVQDMDHENMFWYRQDPGLGLRLIYFSYDVKMKEKGDIPEGYSVSREKKERFSLILESASTNQTSMYLCASSPPGLGNTIYFGEGSWLTVV.

The chain uses TRBV6-1 and TRBJ2-1; TRBD2 aligns across 13 bases. J lost 6 bases, V lost 6 bases, and 2 bases had no gene match. CDR1 is MNHNS, CDR2 SASEGT, per germline. This CDR3 is 14 amino acids long. CDR3 region: CASRLAGGLNEQFF. The CDR3 DNA sequence: TGTGCCAGCAGACTAGCGGGGGGGCTCAATGAGCAGTTCTTC.

CDR3 DNA sequence: TGTGCCAGCAGTTCCTCGAAGCGGGCCTCCTACGAGCAGTACTTC. Its protein product is CASSSSKRASYEQYF. The chain combines TRBV28 with TRBJ2-7; D perhaps matches TRBD2 (6 bases). The CDR3 contains 15 residues. The V end was cut by 4 bases, the J end by 0 bases, with 13 bases between. CDR1 is MDHEN and CDR2 is SYDVKM in the germline V gene.

This chain links TRBV7-9 with TRBJ2-4; 9 bases fit TRBD2. Per germline, CDR1 SEHNR and CDR2 FQNEAQ (reference sequence). There are 17 residues in the CDR3. V shed 5 bases and J 6 bases; nucleotides not matched to a gene: 14. This CDR3 is CASSPTSGVPEGNIQYF. The CDR3 nucleotides read TGTGCCAGCAGCCCGACTAGCGGAGTGCCCGAAGGAAACATTCAGTACTTC.

The CDR3 DNA follows: TGTGCCAGCAGCTTAGGAGAGGGGGACCGTCCAGATACGCAGTATTTT. It is translated as CASSLGEGDRPDTQYF. The V and J genes are TRBV7-2 and TRBJ2-3, with a possible D match to TRBD1 (6 bases). Germline V gene data show CDR1 as SGHTA and CDR2 as FQGNSA. CDR3 length: 16 amino acids. The V end lost 1 base, the J end lost 4 bases, and 15 bases lay between the germline ends. The variable domain in full, completed from reference TRBV7-2 and TRBJ2-3, reads GAGVSQSPSNKVTEKGKDVELRCDPISGHTALYWYRQSLGQGLEFLIYFQGNSAPDKSGLPSDRFSAERTGGSVSTLTIQRTQQEDSAVYLCASSLGEGDRPDTQYFGPGTRLTVL.

DNA of the CDR3: TGTGCCACCAGCGGCAGGGGGCGGGAGACCCAGTACTTC. It is translated as CATSGRGRETQYF. The chain carries TRBV15 and TRBJ2-5; TRBD1 matches at 8 bases. CDR1 and CDR2 from the germline V gene are LNHNV and YYDKDF (reference sequence). V shed 5 bases and J 5 bases; nucleotides not matched to a gene: 4. The CDR3 is made up of 13 amino acids.

The chain links TRBV5-1 to TRBJ2-7; TRBD1 matches 9 bases. Germline V gives CDR1 SGHRS, CDR2 YFSETQ. CDR3 length: 14 residues. J lost 2 bases, V lost 3 bases, and 3 bases had no gene match. The CDR3 nucleotides read TGCGCCAGCAGCTCGGGACAGGGTACCTACGAGCAGTACTTC. Its translation: CASSSGQGTYEQYF.

Here the CDR3 reads CASRKNPGLSYNEQFF. The CDR3, as DNA: TGTGCCAGCAGAAAAAACCCGGGACTGAGCTACAATGAGCAGTTCTTC. This chain joins TRBV7-9 and TRBJ2-1; the D gene is possibly TRBD2 (6 bases). This CDR3 contains 16 residues. The germline V gene has CDR1 SEHNR and CDR2 FQNEAQ (reference sequence). V dropped 6 bases and J dropped 3 bases, with 18 bases sitting between them.

This sequence joins TRBV5-1 and TRBJ2-3; 12 nucleotides align to TRBD2. V was clipped by 1 base and J by 2 bases; unmatched bases: 5. The CDR3 sequence is 17 residues long. CDR1 is SGHRS and CDR2 is YFSETQ in the germline V gene. DNA for the CDR3: TGCGCCAGCAGCTTGCGGACTAGCGGGACCTACACAGATACGCAGTATTTT. This sequence encodes CASSLRTSGTYTDTQYF.

The gene calls are TRBV5-1 and TRBJ1-5; tentative D call: TRBD1 (5 bases). This CDR3 contains 15 residues. Trimming cost V 0 bases and J 0 bases, with 7 bases left between them. From germline, CDR1 is SGHRS and CDR2 YFSETQ. The DNA for the CDR3 is TGCGCCAGCAGCTTGGAGGGGTATAGCAATCAGCCCCAGCATTTT. Translated: CASSLEGYSNQPQHF.